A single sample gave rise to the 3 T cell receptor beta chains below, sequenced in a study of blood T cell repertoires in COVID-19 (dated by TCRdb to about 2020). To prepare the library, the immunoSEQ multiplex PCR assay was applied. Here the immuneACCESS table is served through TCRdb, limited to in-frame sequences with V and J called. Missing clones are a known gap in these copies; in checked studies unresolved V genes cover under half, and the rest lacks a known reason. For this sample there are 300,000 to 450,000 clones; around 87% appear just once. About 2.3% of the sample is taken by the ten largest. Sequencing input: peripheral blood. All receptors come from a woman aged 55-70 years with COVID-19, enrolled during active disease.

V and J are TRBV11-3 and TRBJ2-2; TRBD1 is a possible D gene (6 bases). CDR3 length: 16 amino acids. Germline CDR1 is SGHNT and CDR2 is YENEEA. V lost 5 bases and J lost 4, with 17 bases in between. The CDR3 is CASSSTGTSGTGELFF. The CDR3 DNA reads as TGTGCCAGCAGCAGCACAGGGACCTCGGGCACCGGGGAGCTGTTTTTT.

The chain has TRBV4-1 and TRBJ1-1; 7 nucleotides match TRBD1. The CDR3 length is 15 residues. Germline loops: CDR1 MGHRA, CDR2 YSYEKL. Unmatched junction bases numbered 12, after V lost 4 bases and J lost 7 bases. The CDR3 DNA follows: TGCGCCAGCAGCCCAGAGGGCGGGACAGACGTTGAAGCTTTCTTT. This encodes CASSPEGGTDVEAFF.

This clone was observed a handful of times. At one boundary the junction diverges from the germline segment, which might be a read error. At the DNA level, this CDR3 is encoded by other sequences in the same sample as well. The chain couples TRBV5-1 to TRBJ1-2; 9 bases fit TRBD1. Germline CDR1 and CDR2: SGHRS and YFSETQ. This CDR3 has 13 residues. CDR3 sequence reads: CASSLGQGVGYTF. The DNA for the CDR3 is TGCGCCAGCAGTTTGGGACAGGGAGTGGGCTACACCTTC.